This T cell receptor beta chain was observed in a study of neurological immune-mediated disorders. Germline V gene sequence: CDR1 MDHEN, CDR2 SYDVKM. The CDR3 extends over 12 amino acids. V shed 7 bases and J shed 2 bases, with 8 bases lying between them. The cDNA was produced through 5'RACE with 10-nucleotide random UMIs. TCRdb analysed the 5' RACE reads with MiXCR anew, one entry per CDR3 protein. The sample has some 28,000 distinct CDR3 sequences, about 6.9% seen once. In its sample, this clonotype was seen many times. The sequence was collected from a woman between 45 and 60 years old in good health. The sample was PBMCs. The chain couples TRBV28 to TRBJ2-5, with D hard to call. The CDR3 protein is CASKAPQETQYF. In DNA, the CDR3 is TGTGCCAGCAAAGCCCCACAAGAGACCCAGTACTTC.